This is a list of T cell receptor beta chains from one sample in a study of T cells in Graves' hyperthyroidism and ophthalmopathy. TCRdb passed the multiplex PCR reads through MiXCR, listing each CDR3 protein once. The table records around 360,000 distinct CDR3 sequences, 13% to 15% of them present only once. The material sequenced was blood. The origin of the receptors is a woman aged 55-69 years with Graves' ophthalmopathy. The CDR3 runs from the conserved cysteine through the conserved F or W. A D gene is named only where the DNA matches it firmly. Size values are once, few and many counts, or a class for expanded clones, and some rows have none.

D gene	V gene	J gene	clone size	CDR3 protein	CDR3 DNA
-	TRBV7-3	TRBJ2-2	-	CASSPRGGAVAGELFF	TGTGCCAGCAGCCCCAGAGGGGGGGCGGTTGCCGGGGAGCTGTTTTTT
-	TRBV27	TRBJ1-1	-	CASKILQGGPEAFF	TGTGCCAGCAAAATATTACAGGGTGGCCCTGAAGCTTTCTTT
-	TRBV7-8	TRBJ1-6	many	CASSLEDFNSPLHF	TGTGCCAGCAGCTTAGAAGACTTCAATTCACCCCTCCACTTT
TRBD2	TRBV11-2	TRBJ2-1	-	CASSLYPAGGPSYNEQFF	TGTGCCAGCAGCTTGTACCCAGCGGGAGGGCCCTCCTACAATGAGCAGTTCTTC
TRBD1	TRBV6-1	TRBJ1-2	many	CASSRTGADYGYTF	TGTGCCAGCAGTCGGACAGGGGCTGACTATGGCTACACCTTC
-	TRBV12-3/TRBV12-4	TRBJ1-1	many	CASSWGSNTEAFF	TGTGCCAGCAGTTGGGGCAGTAACACTGAAGCTTTCTTT
-	TRBV20-1	TRBJ2-7	many	CSAQTVLPGFSYEQYF	TGCAGTGCTCAGACAGTACTCCCGGGATTCTCCTACGAGCAGTACTTC
-	TRBV2	TRBJ2-2	many	CASSVSSNTGELFF	TGTGCCAGCAGTGTGAGCTCGAACACCGGGGAGCTGTTTTTT
TRBD2	TRBV7-9	TRBJ2-2	-	CASSSRELAGFNTGELFF	TGTGCCAGCAGCTCCCGGGAGCTAGCGGGGTTCAACACCGGGGAGCTGTTTTTT
TRBD1	TRBV28	TRBJ2-2	many	CATWTGDTGELFF	TGTGCCACCTGGACAGGGGACACCGGGGAGCTGTTTTTT
TRBD1	TRBV12-3/TRBV12-4	TRBJ1-5	-	CASGTGGSNQPQHF	TGTGCCAGCGGGACAGGGGGAAGTAATCAGCCCCAGCATTTT
-	TRBV30	TRBJ2-5	many	CAWEIGGLQETQYF	TGTGCCTGGGAGATCGGGGGGCTACAAGAGACCCAGTACTTC
-	TRBV20-1	TRBJ1-5	-	CSARQGSNQPQHF	TGCAGTGCTAGACAGGGAAGCAATCAGCCCCAGCATTTT
TRBD1	TRBV3-1	TRBJ1-1	many	CASSQAGTGGRTEAFF	TGTGCCAGCAGCCAAGCGGGGACAGGGGGACGGACTGAAGCTTTCTTT
-	TRBV18	TRBJ1-5	many	CASSPEGGTGAQHF	TGTGCCAGCTCACCTGAGGGGGGGACGGGGGCCCAGCATTTT
-	TRBV28	TRBJ2-2	few	CASSAGLGNTGELFF	TGTGCCAGCAGCGCAGGACTTGGGAACACCGGGGAGCTGTTTTTT
TRBD2	TRBV7-6	TRBJ2-5	many	CASSSRRTSGSGTQYF	TGTGCCAGCAGCTCGAGACGGACTAGCGGCTCCGGGACCCAGTACTTC
TRBD2	TRBV7-9	TRBJ2-3	many	CASSPRMTSGPTDTQYF	TGTGCCAGCAGCCCGAGAATGACTAGCGGGCCAACAGATACGCAGTATTTT
-	TRBV12-3/TRBV12-4	TRBJ2-4	many	CASSSGTPPMGKNIQYF	TGTGCCAGCAGTTCCGGGACCCCGCCTATGGGCAAAAACATTCAGTACTTC
-	TRBV3-1	TRBJ1-2	many	CASSQEAGNYGYTF	TGTGCCAGCAGCCAAGAGGCGGGGAACTATGGCTACACCTTC
TRBD2	TRBV18	TRBJ2-1	many	CASSPPSGSRNEQFF	TGTGCCAGCTCACCTCCTAGCGGGAGCAGGAATGAGCAGTTCTTC
TRBD1	TRBV28	TRBJ2-7	-	CASWNRGESYEQYF	TGTGCCAGCTGGAACAGGGGGGAATCCTACGAGCAGTACTTC
TRBD2	TRBV3-1	TRBJ2-5	many	CASSRAGLAGEETQYF	TGTGCCAGCAGCCGCGCGGGACTAGCGGGAGAGGAGACCCAGTACTTC